The rows below give T cell receptor beta chains drawn from one sample of a study of T cells in Graves' hyperthyroidism and ophthalmopathy. TCRdb re-called the multiplex PCR reads with MiXCR, one entry per CDR3 protein. Of approximately 400,000 distinct CDR3 sequences detected, approximately 15% appear once; the ten largest clones hold 25% to 35%. Sequencing was done on a sample of blood. The receptors stem from a woman aged 18-35 years with Graves' hyperthyroidism that later progressed to Graves' ophthalmopathy. Each CDR3 is given with its conserved first and last residue. D genes are given only for firm matches. Some rows have no size entry. The others give once, few or many, or a class for an expanded clone.

abundance: many; v_gene: TRBV7-2; d_gene: .; j_gene: TRBJ2-1; CDR3aa: CASSPLGYRRGGNEQFF; CDR3nt: TGTGCCAGCAGCCCCCTGGGGTACCGACGGGGTGGGAATGAGCAGTTCTTC
abundance: many; v_gene: TRBV6-1; d_gene: TRBD1; j_gene: TRBJ1-1; CDR3aa: CASSDVRVRDRGRLNTEAFF; CDR3nt: TGTGCCAGCAGTGACGTGCGCGTCCGGGACAGGGGGCGCCTGAACACTGAAGCTTTCTTT
abundance: few; v_gene: TRBV9; d_gene: .; j_gene: TRBJ2-1; CDR3aa: CASSVGGAAGSEQFF; CDR3nt: TGTGCCAGCAGCGTAGGTGGAGCTGCGGGAAGTGAGCAGTTCTTC
abundance: many; v_gene: TRBV9; d_gene: .; j_gene: TRBJ2-7; CDR3aa: CASSQGNAPSYEQYF; CDR3nt: TGTGCCAGCAGCCAGGGGAATGCTCCCTCCTACGAGCAGTACTTC
abundance: many; v_gene: TRBV5-1; d_gene: .; j_gene: TRBJ2-7; CDR3aa: CASSLNGGTYEQYF; CDR3nt: TGCGCCAGCAGCTTGAACGGAGGGACCTACGAGCAGTACTTC
abundance: many; v_gene: TRBV27; d_gene: .; j_gene: TRBJ2-1; CDR3aa: CATAPGAVTYNEQFF; CDR3nt: TGTGCCACCGCACCCGGCGCGGTAACCTACAATGAGCAGTTCTTC
abundance: .; v_gene: TRBV19; d_gene: TRBD1; j_gene: TRBJ1-1; CDR3aa: CASTTNRDRGAFF; CDR3nt: TGTGCCAGTACCACGAACCGGGACAGGGGCGCTTTCTTT
abundance: many; v_gene: TRBV29-1; d_gene: .; j_gene: TRBJ2-3; CDR3aa: CSAAGKVGTDTQYF; CDR3nt: TGCAGCGCCGCAGGGAAGGTTGGGACAGATACGCAGTATTTT
abundance: few; v_gene: TRBV27; d_gene: .; j_gene: TRBJ2-3; CDR3aa: CASSYSYTDTQYF; CDR3nt: TGTGCCAGCAGTTACTCTTACACAGATACGCAGTATTTT
abundance: .; v_gene: TRBV15; d_gene: TRBD2; j_gene: TRBJ2-2; CDR3aa: CATSRGLAGGTGELFF; CDR3nt: TGTGCCACCAGCAGGGGACTAGCGGGAGGGACCGGGGAGCTGTTTTTT
abundance: .; v_gene: TRBV5-8; d_gene: .; j_gene: TRBJ1-5; CDR3aa: CASSWGIGPQHF; CDR3nt: TGTGCCAGCAGCTGGGGTATTGGGCCCCAGCATTTT
abundance: many; v_gene: TRBV7-2; d_gene: .; j_gene: TRBJ2-1; CDR3aa: CASSSRWGEVHEQFF; CDR3nt: TGTGCCAGCAGCTCCCGGTGGGGGGAGGTCCATGAGCAGTTCTTC
abundance: many; v_gene: TRBV6-5; d_gene: .; j_gene: TRBJ2-1; CDR3aa: CASSYSAGSYNEQFF; CDR3nt: TGTGCCAGCAGTTACTCGGCGGGTTCCTACAATGAGCAGTTCTTC
abundance: many; v_gene: TRBV6-5; d_gene: .; j_gene: TRBJ1-2; CDR3aa: CASSYLDRGVRGYTF; CDR3nt: TGTGCCAGCAGTTATCTCGATCGGGGGGTTCGTGGCTACACCTTC
abundance: many; v_gene: TRBV20-1; d_gene: TRBD2; j_gene: TRBJ2-5; CDR3aa: CSAREIAGVGETQYF; CDR3nt: TGCAGTGCTAGAGAAATAGCGGGAGTTGGAGAGACCCAGTACTTC
abundance: .; v_gene: TRBV6-1; d_gene: .; j_gene: TRBJ1-5; CDR3aa: CASSTTGTWGNQPQHF; CDR3nt: TGTGCCAGCAGTACAACCGGGACTTGGGGCAATCAGCCCCAGCATTTT
abundance: .; v_gene: TRBV19; d_gene: .; j_gene: TRBJ1-1; CDR3aa: CASSRTELYPEAFF; CDR3nt: TGTGCCAGTAGTCGGACGGAATTATATCCTGAAGCTTTCTTT
abundance: many; v_gene: TRBV20-1; d_gene: TRBD2; j_gene: TRBJ2-1; CDR3aa: CSARRLPSGNGDEQFF; CDR3nt: TGCAGTGCTAGACGTCTCCCCAGCGGGAATGGCGATGAGCAGTTCTTC
abundance: .; v_gene: TRBV28; d_gene: .; j_gene: TRBJ1-1; CDR3aa: CVSSPDKVWEAEAFF; CDR3nt: TGTGTCAGCAGCCCAGACAAGGTGTGGGAGGCTGAAGCTTTCTTT
abundance: .; v_gene: TRBV6-5; d_gene: TRBD2; j_gene: TRBJ2-3; CDR3aa: CASSYSSGIQYF; CDR3nt: TGTGCCAGCAGCTACTCTAGCGGGATACAGTATTTT
abundance: few; v_gene: TRBV5-4; d_gene: .; j_gene: TRBJ2-7; CDR3aa: CASSPDLSYEQYF; CDR3nt: TGTGCCAGCAGCCCCGACTTGTCCTACGAGCAGTACTTC
abundance: .; v_gene: TRBV14; d_gene: .; j_gene: TRBJ1-5; CDR3aa: CASSQASGQPQHF; CDR3nt: TGTGCCAGCAGCCAAGCTTCTGGTCAGCCCCAGCATTTT
abundance: .; v_gene: TRBV10-1; d_gene: .; j_gene: TRBJ2-2; CDR3aa: CASILQSPFGELFF; CDR3nt: TGCGCCAGCATCTTACAGTCCCCGTTCGGGGAGCTGTTTTTT
abundance: few; v_gene: TRBV5-5; d_gene: TRBD2; j_gene: TRBJ2-2; CDR3aa: CASSLDSGRNTGELFF; CDR3nt: TGTGCCAGCAGCTTGGACAGCGGGAGGAACACCGGGGAGCTGTTTTTT
abundance: few; v_gene: TRBV5-6; d_gene: .; j_gene: TRBJ2-3; CDR3aa: CASSLARDTTDTQYF; CDR3nt: TGTGCCAGCAGCTTGGCCAGGGACACTACAGATACGCAGTATTTT
abundance: many; v_gene: TRBV11-2; d_gene: .; j_gene: TRBJ1-2; CDR3aa: CASSLAGIGYTF; CDR3nt: TGTGCCAGCAGCTTAGCCGGTATTGGCTACACCTTC
abundance: few; v_gene: TRBV24-1; d_gene: TRBD2; j_gene: TRBJ2-1; CDR3aa: CATSDPSSGYSYNEQFF; CDR3nt: TGTGCCACCAGTGATCCGTCTAGCGGATACTCCTACAATGAGCAGTTCTTC
abundance: many; v_gene: TRBV28; d_gene: .; j_gene: TRBJ1-1; CDR3aa: CASVTPQGNTEAFF; CDR3nt: TGTGCCAGCGTTACACCCCAGGGTAACACTGAAGCTTTCTTT
abundance: few; v_gene: TRBV11-2; d_gene: .; j_gene: TRBJ2-1; CDR3aa: CASDSSSYNEQFF; CDR3nt: TGTGCCAGCGACTCGAGCTCCTACAATGAGCAGTTCTTC
abundance: .; v_gene: TRBV19; d_gene: TRBD2; j_gene: TRBJ2-3; CDR3aa: CASSWREGSDTQYF; CDR3nt: TGTGCCAGTAGTTGGCGGGAGGGGTCAGATACGCAGTATTTT
abundance: many; v_gene: TRBV2; d_gene: TRBD1; j_gene: TRBJ2-7; CDR3aa: CASRGQGPFSYEQYF; CDR3nt: TGTGCCAGCAGAGGACAGGGGCCATTTTCCTACGAGCAGTACTTC
abundance: many; v_gene: TRBV12-3/TRBV12-4; d_gene: TRBD2; j_gene: TRBJ2-5; CDR3aa: CASSVAGGGETQYF; CDR3nt: TGTGCCAGCAGCGTAGCGGGAGGGGGAGAGACCCAGTACTTC
abundance: .; v_gene: TRBV24-1; d_gene: .; j_gene: TRBJ2-3; CDR3aa: CATSDFEGSATDTQYF; CDR3nt: TGTGCCACCAGTGATTTTGAAGGGTCGGCCACAGATACGCAGTATTTT
abundance: few; v_gene: TRBV29-1; d_gene: TRBD2; j_gene: TRBJ2-1; CDR3aa: CSVRETSGRVYNEQFF; CDR3nt: TGCAGCGTTAGAGAGACTAGCGGGAGGGTCTACAATGAGCAGTTCTTC
abundance: .; v_gene: TRBV4-1; d_gene: TRBD1; j_gene: TRBJ1-2; CDR3aa: CASSQLQGRDYGYTF; CDR3nt: TGCGCCAGCAGCCAGTTACAGGGGAGGGACTATGGCTACACCTTC